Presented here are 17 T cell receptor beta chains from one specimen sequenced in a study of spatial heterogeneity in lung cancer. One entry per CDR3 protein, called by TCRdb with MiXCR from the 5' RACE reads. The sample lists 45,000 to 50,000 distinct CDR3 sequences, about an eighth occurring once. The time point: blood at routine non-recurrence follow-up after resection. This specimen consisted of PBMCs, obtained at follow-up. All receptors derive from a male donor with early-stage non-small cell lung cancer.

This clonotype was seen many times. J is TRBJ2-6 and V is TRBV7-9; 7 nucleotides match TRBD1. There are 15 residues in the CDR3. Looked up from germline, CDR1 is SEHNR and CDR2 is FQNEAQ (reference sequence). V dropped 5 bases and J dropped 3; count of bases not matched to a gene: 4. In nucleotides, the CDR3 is TGTGCCAGCAGCCTACAGGGGTTTGGGGCCAACGTCCTGACTTTC. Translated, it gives CASSLQGFGANVLTF. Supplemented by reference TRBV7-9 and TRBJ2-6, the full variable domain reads DTGVSQNPRHKITKRGQNVTFRCDPISEHNRLYWYRQTLGQGPEFLTYFQNEAQLEKSRLLSDRFSAERPKGSFSTLEIQRTEQGDSAMYLCASSLQGFGANVLTFGAGSRLTVL.

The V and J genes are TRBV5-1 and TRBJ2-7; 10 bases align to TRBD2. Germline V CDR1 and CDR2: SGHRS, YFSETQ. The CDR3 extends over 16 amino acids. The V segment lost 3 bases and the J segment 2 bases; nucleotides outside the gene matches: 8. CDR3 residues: CASSSSTSGYTYEQYF. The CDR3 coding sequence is TGCGCCAGCAGCTCCTCGACTAGCGGGTATACCTACGAGCAGTACTTC.

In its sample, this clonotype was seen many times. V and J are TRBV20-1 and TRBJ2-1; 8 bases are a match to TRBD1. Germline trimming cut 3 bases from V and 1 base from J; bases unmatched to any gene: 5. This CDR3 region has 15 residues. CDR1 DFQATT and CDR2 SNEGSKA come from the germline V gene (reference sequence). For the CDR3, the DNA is TGCAGTGCTAGTTCAGGACAGGGATCCTACAATGAGCAGTTCTTC. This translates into CSASSGQGSYNEQFF.

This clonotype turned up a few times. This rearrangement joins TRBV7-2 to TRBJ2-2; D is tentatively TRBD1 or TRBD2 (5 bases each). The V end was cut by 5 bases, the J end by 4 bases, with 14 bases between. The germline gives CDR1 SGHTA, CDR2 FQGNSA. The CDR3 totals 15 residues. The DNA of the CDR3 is TGTGCCAGCAGCCCATCGGGGCCCGGCACCGGGGAGCTGTTTTTT. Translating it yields CASSPSGPGTGELFF. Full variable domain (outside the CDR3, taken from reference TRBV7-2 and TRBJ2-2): GAGVSQSPSNKVTEKGKDVELRCDPISGHTALYWYRQSLGQGLEFLIYFQGNSAPDKSGLPSDRFSAERTGGSVSTLTIQRTQQEDSAVYLCASSPSGPGTGELFFGEGSRLTVL.

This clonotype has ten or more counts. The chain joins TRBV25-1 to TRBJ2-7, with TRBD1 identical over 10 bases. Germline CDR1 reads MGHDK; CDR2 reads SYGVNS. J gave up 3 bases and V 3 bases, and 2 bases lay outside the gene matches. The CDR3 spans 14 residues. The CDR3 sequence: CASSDRTGGYEQYF. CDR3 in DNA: TGTGCCAGCAGTGACCGGACAGGGGGCTACGAGCAGTACTTC.

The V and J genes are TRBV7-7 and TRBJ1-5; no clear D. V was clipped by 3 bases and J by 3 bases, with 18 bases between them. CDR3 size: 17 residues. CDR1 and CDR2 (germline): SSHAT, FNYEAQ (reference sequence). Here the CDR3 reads CASSLRKREGSNQPQHF. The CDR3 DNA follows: TGTGCCAGCAGCTTGCGAAAACGAGAGGGCTCCAATCAGCCCCAGCATTTT.

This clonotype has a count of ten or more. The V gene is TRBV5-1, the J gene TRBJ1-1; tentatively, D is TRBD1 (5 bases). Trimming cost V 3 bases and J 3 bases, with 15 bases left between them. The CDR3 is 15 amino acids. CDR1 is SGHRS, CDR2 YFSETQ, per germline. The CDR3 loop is CASSSDRESDTEAFF. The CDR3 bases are TGCGCCAGCAGCTCAGACAGAGAAAGCGACACTGAAGCTTTCTTT.

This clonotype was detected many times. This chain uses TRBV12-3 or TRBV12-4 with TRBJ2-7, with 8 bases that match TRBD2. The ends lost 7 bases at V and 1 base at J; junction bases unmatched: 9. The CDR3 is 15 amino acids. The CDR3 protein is CASTLRGGSSYEQYF. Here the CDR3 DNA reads TGTGCCAGCACCCTACGGGGGGGGTCGTCCTACGAGCAGTACTTC.

The CDR3 sequence: CASSLDRAHEQYF. Here the CDR3 DNA reads TGTGCCAGCAGCCTCGACAGGGCTCACGAGCAGTACTTC. V usage is TRBV14 and J usage is TRBJ2-7, with 7 bases lining up with TRBD1. Germline-derived CDR1 and CDR2 are SGHDN and FVKESK. This CDR3 comprises 13 residues. J lost 5 bases, V lost 4 bases, and 5 bases had no gene match.

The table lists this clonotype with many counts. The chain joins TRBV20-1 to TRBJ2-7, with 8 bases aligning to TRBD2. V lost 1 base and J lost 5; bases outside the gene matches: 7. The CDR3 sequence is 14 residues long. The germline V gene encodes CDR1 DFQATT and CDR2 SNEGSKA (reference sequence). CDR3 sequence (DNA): TGCAGTGCTAGAGTGGGCGGGAGGTCTGACGAGCAGTACTTC. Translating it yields CSARVGGRSDEQYF.

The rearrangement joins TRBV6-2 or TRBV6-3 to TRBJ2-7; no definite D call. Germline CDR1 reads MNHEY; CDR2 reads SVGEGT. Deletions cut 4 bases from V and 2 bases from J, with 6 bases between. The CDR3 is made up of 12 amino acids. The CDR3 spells CASSSPTYEQYF. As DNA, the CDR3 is TGTGCCAGCAGTTCCCCAACCTACGAGCAGTACTTC.

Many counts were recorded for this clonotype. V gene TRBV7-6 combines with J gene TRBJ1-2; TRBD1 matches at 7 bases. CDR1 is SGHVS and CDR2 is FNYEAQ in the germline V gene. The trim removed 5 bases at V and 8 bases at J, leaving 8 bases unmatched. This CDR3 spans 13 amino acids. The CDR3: CASSPDRAQGYTF. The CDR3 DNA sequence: TGTGCCAGCAGCCCAGACAGGGCTCAGGGCTACACCTTC.

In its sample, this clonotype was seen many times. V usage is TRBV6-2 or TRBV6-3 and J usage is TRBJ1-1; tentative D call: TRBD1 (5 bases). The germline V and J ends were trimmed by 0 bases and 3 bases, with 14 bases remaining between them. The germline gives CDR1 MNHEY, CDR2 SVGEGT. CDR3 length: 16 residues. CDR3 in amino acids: CASSYSVGLRDTEAFF. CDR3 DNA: TGTGCCAGCAGTTACTCCGTGGGGCTAAGGGACACTGAAGCTTTCTTT.

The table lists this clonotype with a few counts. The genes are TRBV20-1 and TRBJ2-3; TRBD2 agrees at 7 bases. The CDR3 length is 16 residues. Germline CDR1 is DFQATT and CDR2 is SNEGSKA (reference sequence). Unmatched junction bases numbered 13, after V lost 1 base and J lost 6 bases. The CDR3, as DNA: TGCAGTGCTAGAGCCCACGGGACTACTCTCGTGGATACGCAGTATTTT. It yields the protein CSARAHGTTLVDTQYF.

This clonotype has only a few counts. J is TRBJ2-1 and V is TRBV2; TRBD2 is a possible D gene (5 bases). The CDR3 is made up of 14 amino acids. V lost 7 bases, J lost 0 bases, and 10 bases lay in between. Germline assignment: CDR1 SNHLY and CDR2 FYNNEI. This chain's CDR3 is CASTIDYSYNEQFF. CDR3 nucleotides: TGTGCCAGCACTATCGACTACTCCTACAATGAGCAGTTCTTC.

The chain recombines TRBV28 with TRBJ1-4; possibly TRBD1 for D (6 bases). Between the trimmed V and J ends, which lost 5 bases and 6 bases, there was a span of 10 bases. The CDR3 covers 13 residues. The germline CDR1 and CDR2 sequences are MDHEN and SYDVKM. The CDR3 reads CASSRDTYEKLFF. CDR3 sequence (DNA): TGTGCCAGCAGTCGGGACACGTATGAAAAACTGTTTTTT.

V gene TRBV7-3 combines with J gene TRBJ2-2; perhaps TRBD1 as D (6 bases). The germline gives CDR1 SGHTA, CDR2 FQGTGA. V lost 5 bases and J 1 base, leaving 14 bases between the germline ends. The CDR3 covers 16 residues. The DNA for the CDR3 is TGTGCCAGCAGCCCAACGACGGACAGGAACACCGGGGAGCTGTTTTTT. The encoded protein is CASSPTTDRNTGELFF.